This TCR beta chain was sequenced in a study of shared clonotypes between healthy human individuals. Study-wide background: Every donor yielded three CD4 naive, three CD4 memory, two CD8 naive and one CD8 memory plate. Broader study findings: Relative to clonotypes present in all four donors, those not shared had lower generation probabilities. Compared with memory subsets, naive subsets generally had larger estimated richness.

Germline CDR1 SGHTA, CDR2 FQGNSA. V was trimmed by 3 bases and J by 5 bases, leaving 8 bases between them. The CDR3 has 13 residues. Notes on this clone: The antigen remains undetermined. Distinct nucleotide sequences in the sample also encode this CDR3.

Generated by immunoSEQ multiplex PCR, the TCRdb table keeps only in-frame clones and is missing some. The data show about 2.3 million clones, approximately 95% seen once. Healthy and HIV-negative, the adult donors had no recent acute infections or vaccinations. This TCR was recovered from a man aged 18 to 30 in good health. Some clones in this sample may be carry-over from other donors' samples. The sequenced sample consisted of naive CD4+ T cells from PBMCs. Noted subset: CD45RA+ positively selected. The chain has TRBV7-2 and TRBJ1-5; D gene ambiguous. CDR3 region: CASSLFRDQPQHF. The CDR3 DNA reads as TGTGCCAGCAGCTTGTTCCGGGATCAGCCCCAGCATTTT.